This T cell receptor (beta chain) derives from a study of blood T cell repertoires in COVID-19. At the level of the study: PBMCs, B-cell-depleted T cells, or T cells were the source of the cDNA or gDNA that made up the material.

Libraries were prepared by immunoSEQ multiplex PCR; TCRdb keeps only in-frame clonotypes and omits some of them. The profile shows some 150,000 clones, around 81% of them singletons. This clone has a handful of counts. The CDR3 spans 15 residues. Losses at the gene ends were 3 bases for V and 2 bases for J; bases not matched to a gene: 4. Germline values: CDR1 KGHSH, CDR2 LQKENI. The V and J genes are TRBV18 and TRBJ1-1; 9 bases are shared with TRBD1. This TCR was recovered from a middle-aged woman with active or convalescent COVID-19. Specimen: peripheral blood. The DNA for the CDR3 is TGTGCCAGCTCACCGGGGACAGGGCTTAACACTGAAGCTTTCTTT. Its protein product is CASSPGTGLNTEAFF.